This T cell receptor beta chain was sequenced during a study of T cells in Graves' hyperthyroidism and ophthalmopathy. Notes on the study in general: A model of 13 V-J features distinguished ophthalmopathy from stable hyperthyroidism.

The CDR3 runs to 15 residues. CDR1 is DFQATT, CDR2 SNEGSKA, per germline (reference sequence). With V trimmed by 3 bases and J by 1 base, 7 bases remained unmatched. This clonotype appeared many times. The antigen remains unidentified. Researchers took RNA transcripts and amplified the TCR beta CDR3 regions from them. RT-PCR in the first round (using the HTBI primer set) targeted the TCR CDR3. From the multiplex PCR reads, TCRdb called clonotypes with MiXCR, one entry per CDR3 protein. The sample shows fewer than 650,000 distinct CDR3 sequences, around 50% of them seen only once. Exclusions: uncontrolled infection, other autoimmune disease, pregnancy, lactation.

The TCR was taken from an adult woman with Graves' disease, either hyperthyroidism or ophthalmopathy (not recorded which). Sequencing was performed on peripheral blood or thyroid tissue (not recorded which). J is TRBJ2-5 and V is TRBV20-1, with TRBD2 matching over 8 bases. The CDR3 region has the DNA TGCAGTGCTAGTTCCAGCGGGAGATCCCAAGAGACCCAGTACTTC. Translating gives CSASSSGRSQETQYF.